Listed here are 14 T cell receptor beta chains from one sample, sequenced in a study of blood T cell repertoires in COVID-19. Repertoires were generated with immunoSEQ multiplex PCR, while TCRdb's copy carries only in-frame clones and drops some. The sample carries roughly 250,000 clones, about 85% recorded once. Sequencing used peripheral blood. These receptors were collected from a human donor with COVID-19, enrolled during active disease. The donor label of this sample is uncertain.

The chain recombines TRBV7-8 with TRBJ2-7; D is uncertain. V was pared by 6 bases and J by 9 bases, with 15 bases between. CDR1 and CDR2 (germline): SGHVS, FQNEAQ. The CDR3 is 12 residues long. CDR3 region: CASSNYAAWQYF. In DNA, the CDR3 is TGTGCCAGCAGTAACTACGCCGCTTGGCAGTACTTC.

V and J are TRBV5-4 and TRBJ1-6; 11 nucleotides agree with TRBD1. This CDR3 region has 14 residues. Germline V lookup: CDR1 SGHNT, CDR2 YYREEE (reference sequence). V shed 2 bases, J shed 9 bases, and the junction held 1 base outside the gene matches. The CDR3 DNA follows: TGTGCCAGCAGCTTCGGGACAGGGGGTTCACCCCTCCACTTT. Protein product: CASSFGTGGSPLHF.

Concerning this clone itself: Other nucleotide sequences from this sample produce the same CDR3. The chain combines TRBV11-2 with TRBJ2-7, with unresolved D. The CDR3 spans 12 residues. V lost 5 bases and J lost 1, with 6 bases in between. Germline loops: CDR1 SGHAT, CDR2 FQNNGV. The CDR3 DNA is TGTGCCAGCAGCCCCTCTTCCTACGAGCAGTACTTC. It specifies CASSPSSYEQYF.

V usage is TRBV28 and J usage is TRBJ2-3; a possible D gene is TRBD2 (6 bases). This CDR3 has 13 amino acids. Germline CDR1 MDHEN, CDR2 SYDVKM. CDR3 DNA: TGTGCTCTTAGCGGCCGGATCACAGATACGCAGTATTTT. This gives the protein CALSGRITDTQYF.

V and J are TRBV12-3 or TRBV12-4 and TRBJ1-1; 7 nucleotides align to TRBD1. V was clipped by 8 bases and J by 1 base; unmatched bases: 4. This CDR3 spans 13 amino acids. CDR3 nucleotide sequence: TGTGCCAGCGCCGGGACAGCGAACACTGAAGCTTTCTTT. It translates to CASAGTANTEAFF.

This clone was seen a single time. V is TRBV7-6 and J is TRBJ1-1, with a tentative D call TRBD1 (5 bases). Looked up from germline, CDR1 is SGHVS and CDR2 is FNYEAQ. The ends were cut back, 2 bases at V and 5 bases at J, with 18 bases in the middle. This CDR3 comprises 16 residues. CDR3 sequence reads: CASSLIVQGEITEAFF. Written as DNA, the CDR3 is TGTGCCAGCAGCTTAATCGTCCAGGGTGAGATAACTGAAGCTTTCTTT.

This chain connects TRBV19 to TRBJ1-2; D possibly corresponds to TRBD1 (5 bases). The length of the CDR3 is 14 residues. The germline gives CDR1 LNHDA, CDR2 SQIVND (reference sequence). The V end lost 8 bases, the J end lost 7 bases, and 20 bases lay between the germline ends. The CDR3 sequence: CASLRQPQDVGYTF. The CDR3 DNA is TGTGCCAGTCTTAGACAGCCTCAAGATGTTGGCTACACCTTC.

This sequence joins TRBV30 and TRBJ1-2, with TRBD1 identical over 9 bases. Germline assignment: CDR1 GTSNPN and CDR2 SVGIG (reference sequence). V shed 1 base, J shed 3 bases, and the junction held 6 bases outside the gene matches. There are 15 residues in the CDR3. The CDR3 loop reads CAWSADRGEDYGYTF. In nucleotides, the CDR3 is TGTGCCTGGAGTGCCGACAGGGGGGAGGACTATGGCTACACCTTC. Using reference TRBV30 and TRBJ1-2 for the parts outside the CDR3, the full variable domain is SQTIHQWPATLVQPVGSPLSLECTVEGTSNPNLYWYRQAAGRGLQLLFYSVGIGQISSEVPQNLSASRPQDRQFILSSKKLLLSDSGFYLCAWSADRGEDYGYTFGSGTRLTVV.

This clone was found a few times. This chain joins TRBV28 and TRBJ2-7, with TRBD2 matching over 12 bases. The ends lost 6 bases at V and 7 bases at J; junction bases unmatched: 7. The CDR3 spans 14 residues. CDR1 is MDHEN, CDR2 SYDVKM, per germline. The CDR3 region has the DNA TGTGCCAGCAGCCGACTAGCGGGAGTACAGGAGCAGTACTTC. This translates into CASSRLAGVQEQYF.

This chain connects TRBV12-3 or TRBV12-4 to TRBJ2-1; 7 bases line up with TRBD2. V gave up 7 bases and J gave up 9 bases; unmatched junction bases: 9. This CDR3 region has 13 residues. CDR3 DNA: TGTGCCAGCAATCTAGGGGCTAGCGGTGAGCAGTTCTTC. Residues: CASNLGASGEQFF.

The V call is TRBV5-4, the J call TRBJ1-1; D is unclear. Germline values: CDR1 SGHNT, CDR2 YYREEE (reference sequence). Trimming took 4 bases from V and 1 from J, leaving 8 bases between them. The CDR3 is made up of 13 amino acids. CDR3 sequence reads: CASSIQRNTEAFF. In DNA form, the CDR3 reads TGTGCCAGCAGCATACAGAGGAACACTGAAGCTTTCTTT.

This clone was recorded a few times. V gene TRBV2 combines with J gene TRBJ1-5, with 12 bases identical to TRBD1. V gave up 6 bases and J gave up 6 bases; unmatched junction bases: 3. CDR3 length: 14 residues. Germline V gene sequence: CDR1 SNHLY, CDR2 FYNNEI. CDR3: CASRGTGGFQPQHF. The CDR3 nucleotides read TGTGCCAGCAGGGGGACAGGGGGCTTTCAGCCCCAGCATTTT.

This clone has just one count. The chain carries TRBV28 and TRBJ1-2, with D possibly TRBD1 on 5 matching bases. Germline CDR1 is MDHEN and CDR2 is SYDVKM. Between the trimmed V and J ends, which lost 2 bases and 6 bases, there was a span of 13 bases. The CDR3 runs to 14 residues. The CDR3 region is CASSLDGGANGYTF. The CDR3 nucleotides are TGTGCCAGCAGTTTAGACGGTGGGGCGAATGGCTACACCTTC.

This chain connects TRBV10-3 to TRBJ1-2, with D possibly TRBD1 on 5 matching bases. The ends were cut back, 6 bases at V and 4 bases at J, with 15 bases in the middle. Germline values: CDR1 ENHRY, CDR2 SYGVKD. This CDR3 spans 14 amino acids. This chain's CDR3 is CAIRTPTDFYGYTF. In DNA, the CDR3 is TGTGCCATCAGAACCCCGACAGATTTCTATGGCTACACCTTC.